This note documents a single T cell receptor (beta chain) sequence. The target of this receptor is not known. No clone much larger than this one lies a single base away; base qualities are absent. The CDR3 sequence holds 16 residues, the cysteine and phenylalanine included. The retained sequence is limited to the CDR3, 48 bases, with the frame set at the first base. CDR1 LGHDT and CDR2 YNNKEL were looked up in the germline V gene (reference sequence). Deletion took 4 bases off V and 4 bases off J, with a span of 19 bases between the germline ends. Whole blood was collected in K2EDTA tubes by collaborating institutions according to the institutions' own protocols. For TCRbeta analysis, collaborator samples were shipped as frozen whole blood, as isolated PBMCs, or as DNA extracted from either sample type. TCRbeta CDR3 regions were amplified from genomic DNA using the immunoSEQ Assay, a bias-controlled multiplex PCR. The authors' analysis ran thus. The number of nucleated cells in each sample was estimated from the amplification of reference gene primers within the assay. Sequence reads were collapsed and filtered to measure the absolute abundance of every unique TCRbeta CDR3 rearrangement. For each sample, productive Simpson clonality was calculated as the square root of Simpson's diversity index over productive rearrangements. Here the immuneACCESS table is served through TCRdb, limited to in-frame sequences with V and J called. Missing clones are a known gap in these copies; in checked studies unresolved V genes cover under half, and the rest lacks a known reason. Clone size and the V and J calls come from that table; the DNA yielded D and trimming. The sample data list under 150,000 clones, and about nine tenths of these were observed just once. The ten largest account for about 2% of the sample.

The sample originates from a study of blood T cell repertoires in COVID-19 (TCRdb year 2020). In terms of the full investigation: Samples from collaborators originated in the United States, Italy and Spain and spanned both the acute and convalescent phases of COVID-19. Where HLA class I and class II types were available, the types were taken from metadata supplied by the sample provider, not from assay-based typing. Samples were obtained from the ongoing ImmuneRACE study (first 160 participants) and from over 1,000 subjects provided by 6 global collaborators. The material from the prospective study consisted of cDNA or gDNA derived from T cells, B-cell-depleted T cells, or PBMCs. Sample metadata almost always included a de-identified subject ID, COVID-19 status, age in years and sex. The repertoires were released in a freely available public database meant as a resource for research on the immune response to SARS-CoV-2. Subjects who had been exposed to COVID-19, were actively infected with it, or had recovered from it provided the deeply sampled blood TCRbeta repertoires that made up the dataset. Study-level results and caveats: The amount of clinical and demographic metadata varied by source and participant and was provided uncurated.

The sequence was obtained from a human donor in a cohort sampled during active COVID-19. Sequencing was performed on peripheral blood. The rearranged chain carries TRBV3-1 (or the pseudogene TRBV3-2) and TRBJ2-5; TRBD2 is a weak D gene call, 5 bases matching. The CDR3 is CASSPMATHRGETQYF. Read as DNA, the sequence is TGTGCCAGCAGCCCCATGGCGACTCACCGGGGAGAGACCCAGTACTTC.